This T cell receptor (beta chain) comes out of a study of shared clonotypes between healthy human individuals. This CDR3 is 15 amino acids long. The trim removed 4 bases at V and 3 bases at J, leaving 5 bases unmatched. Germline V gene data show CDR1 as SEHNR and CDR2 as FQNEAQ (reference sequence). Cells designated naive CD8 were CD45RO-negative and were positively selected for CCR7, with terminally differentiated effector memory CD45RA+ cells excluded. There were only Caucasian adults among the donors, and all lived in Nashville, Tennessee. TCRdb keeps only in-frame clones here, not all; method: immunoSEQ multiplex PCR. Found here are about 580,000 clones, 95% to 98% of them singletons; the top ten hold 0.25% to 0.35%.

The clonotype comes from a man aged 25 to 45 in good health. The source material was naive CD8+ T cells sorted from blood. The chain is built from TRBV7-9 and TRBJ2-2, with TRBD1 identical over 7 bases. The CDR3 protein is CASSSGQRDTGELFF. In DNA, the CDR3 is TGTGCCAGCAGCTCGGGACAGAGGGACACCGGGGAGCTGTTTTTT.